Listed here are 22 T cell receptor beta chains from one sample, sequenced in a study of T cell changes during pregnancy in multiple sclerosis. Only in-frame clones appear in the TCRdb table, and some are missing; sequencing was by immunoSEQ multiplex PCR. The repertoire consists of roughly 88,000 clones, with about 92% occurring once and the leading ten covering less than 2%. Sequenced here: peripheral blood, sampled in the first trimester of pregnancy. The source is a female donor with multiple sclerosis, enrolled in a pregnancy study.

The V call is TRBV15, the J call TRBJ1-2; 7 bases are a match to TRBD1. The CDR3 sequence is 14 residues long. The V gene end was trimmed by 7 bases and the J gene end by 5 bases; junction bases not matched to a gene: 10. Germline CDR1 LNHNV, CDR2 YYDKDF (reference sequence). CDR3 DNA: TGTGCCACCAAGCAGGCAGGGGGTTGGTATGGCTACACCTTC. Translating it yields CATKQAGGWYGYTF.

V gene TRBV27 combines with J gene TRBJ1-1; D gene uncertain. V dropped 5 bases and J dropped 5 bases, with 12 bases sitting between them. This CDR3 comprises 13 residues. Germline lookup yields CDR1 MNHEY and CDR2 SMNVEV (reference sequence). The CDR3 nucleotides are TGTGCCAGCAGTGCGAAGAGGGAGACTGAAGCTTTCTTT. Translation: CASSAKRETEAFF.

In DNA form, the CDR3 reads TGTGCCAGCAGCCCAGGGACAGGGGGCGGTCAGCCCCAGCATTTT. Its protein is CASSPGTGGGQPQHF. This chain joins TRBV27 and TRBJ1-5; 12 bases line up with TRBD1. This CDR3 has 15 residues. Germline loops: CDR1 MNHEY, CDR2 SMNVEV (reference sequence). Trimming cost V 6 bases and J 6 bases; bases outside gene matches: 6.

The chain uses TRBV9 and TRBJ2-1; 9 nucleotides agree with TRBD2. J gave up 7 bases and V 4 bases, and 12 bases lay outside the gene matches. The CDR3 loop spans 16 amino acids. Germline values: CDR1 SGDLS, CDR2 YYNGEE. CDR3 coding DNA: TGTGCCAGCAGCCTTGGTTCTAGCGGGATTCTTAATGAGCAGTTCTTC. Its translation: CASSLGSSGILNEQFF.

The gene calls are TRBV18 and TRBJ1-5; the D gene is possibly TRBD1 (6 bases). CDR1 and CDR2 (germline): KGHSH, LQKENI. The CDR3 has 19 residues. V lost 3 bases and J lost 0, with 21 bases in between. This CDR3 is CASSPPGQGEGHSNQPQHF. CDR3 in DNA: TGTGCCAGCTCACCCCCGGGACAAGGGGAGGGCCATAGCAATCAGCCCCAGCATTTT. The whole variable domain, filled in from reference TRBV18 and TRBJ1-5, reads NAGVMQNPRHLVRRRGQEARLRCSPMKGHSHVYWYRQLPEEGLKFMVYLQKENIIDESGMPKERFSAEFPKEGPSILRIQQVVRGDSAAYFCASSPPGQGEGHSNQPQHFGDGTRLSIL.

Ten or more counts support this clone. The CDR3 nucleotides read TGCGCCAGCACCACGGGAGGGGGGCAGTACTTC. This translates into CASTTGGGQYF. This chain joins TRBV10-2 and TRBJ2-7; 8 bases match TRBD2. From germline, CDR1 is WSHSY and CDR2 SAAADI. V lost 7 bases, J lost 9 bases, and 5 bases stayed unmatched. CDR3 length: 11 amino acids.

This sequence joins TRBV30 and TRBJ1-1, with 10 bases that match TRBD1. After removal of 0 bases from V and 1 base from J, the junction contained 5 bases not matched to a gene. This CDR3 comprises 16 residues. The V gene's germline CDR1 is GTSNPN and CDR2 SVGIG (reference sequence). The CDR3 is CAWSVFGQGENTEAFF. The CDR3 DNA reads TGTGCCTGGAGTGTATTTGGACAGGGGGAGAACACTGAAGCTTTCTTT.

The chain joins TRBV19 to TRBJ2-5; unclear D gene. Germline V gene sequence: CDR1 LNHDA, CDR2 SQIVND (reference sequence). Trimming left V 4 bases short and J 5 bases short, with 5 bases between. The CDR3 is 11 amino acids. The CDR3 DNA reads as TGTGCCAGTAGTACACGGGAGACCCAGTACTTC. It specifies CASSTRETQYF. The whole variable domain, filled in from reference TRBV19 and TRBJ2-5, reads DGGITQSPKYLFRKEGQNVTLSCEQNLNHDAMYWYRQDPGQGLRLIYYSQIVNDFQKGDIAEGYSVSREKKESFPLTVTSAQKNPTAFYLCASSTRETQYFGPGTRLLVL.

The rearrangement links TRBV27 to TRBJ2-7; 9 nucleotides agree with TRBD2. J lost 6 bases, V lost 6 bases, and 12 bases had no gene match. Germline CDR1 and CDR2: MNHEY and SMNVEV (reference sequence). This CDR3 region has 15 residues. The chain's CDR3 is CASRLAGSVSSEQYF. CDR3 bases: TGTGCCAGCAGACTAGCGGGTTCGGTTAGTAGCGAGCAGTACTTC.

The CDR3 loop is CASSFGQSYYGYTF. The CDR3 DNA is TGCGCCAGCAGCTTCGGACAGAGTTACTATGGCTACACCTTC. V and J are TRBV5-1 and TRBJ1-2; weak D call: TRBD1 (6 bases). Germline V CDR1 and CDR2: SGHRS, YFSETQ. The CDR3 length is 14 residues. Trimming removed 2 bases at V and 3 bases at J, with 11 bases between.

The rearrangement uses TRBV5-1 and TRBJ2-1; TRBD2 might be the D (6 bases). Germline V gives CDR1 SGHRS, CDR2 YFSETQ. The CDR3 contains 15 residues. Trimming stripped 0 bases from V and 6 bases from J, with 13 bases between. CDR3 amino acids: CASSLGVGGANEQFF. CDR3 in DNA: TGCGCCAGCAGCTTGGGTGTCGGGGGAGCCAATGAGCAGTTCTTC.

V is TRBV11-3 and J is TRBJ2-7, with D possibly being TRBD1 (5 bases). This CDR3 spans 15 amino acids. V was shortened by 2 bases and J by 0 bases, with 11 bases between the two germline ends. Per the germline V gene, CDR1 is SGHNT and CDR2 is YENEEA. CDR3 in DNA: TGTGCCAGCAGCTTAAGGGGTGATCGCTCCTACGAGCAGTACTTC. Amino acid sequence: CASSLRGDRSYEQYF.

The chain links TRBV4-1 to TRBJ2-7; D gene unclear. CDR1 is MGHRA, CDR2 YSYEKL, per germline. V was cut by 1 base and J by 1 base, with 8 bases left in between. The CDR3 contains 14 residues. CDR3 DNA sequence: TGCGCCAGCAGCCAAGGCGCTCCGTCCTACGAGCAGTACTTC. Amino acids: CASSQGAPSYEQYF.

This chain connects TRBV7-9 to TRBJ2-2, with 8 bases matching TRBD2. The CDR3 extends over 17 amino acids. CDR1 and CDR2 (germline): SEHNR, FQNEAQ (reference sequence). Losses at the gene ends were 2 bases for V and 3 bases for J; bases not matched to a gene: 8. CDR3 sequence: CASSLTGLEVYTGELFF. As DNA, the CDR3 is TGTGCCAGCAGCTTAACGGGACTAGAAGTGTACACCGGGGAGCTGTTTTTT.

This chain uses TRBV6-1 with TRBJ2-5; the D is unclear. CDR1 MNHNS and CDR2 SASEGT come from the germline V gene. V dropped 3 bases and J dropped 7 bases, with 3 bases sitting between them. The CDR3 extends over 10 amino acids. This CDR3 reads CASSDGTQYF. The CDR3 DNA follows: TGTGCCAGCAGTGACGGGACCCAGTACTTC.

The chain links TRBV27 to TRBJ2-1; TRBD2 matches 15 bases. The CDR3 covers 16 residues. Germline V lookup: CDR1 MNHEY, CDR2 SMNVEV (reference sequence). V dropped 10 bases and J dropped 13; count of bases not matched to a gene: 17. CDR3 sequence (DNA): TGTGCCACCTCAGGACTAGCGGGAGGGTCTGCGGGAACTCAGTTCTTC. Protein sequence: CATSGLAGGSAGTQFF.

This clone appeared a few times. V usage is TRBV7-9 and J usage is TRBJ2-2; TRBD2 might be the D (6 bases). Trimming pared 0 bases from V and 4 bases from J, leaving 9 bases between. The germline V gene encodes CDR1 SEHNR and CDR2 FQNEAQ (reference sequence). The CDR3 is 15 amino acids. The CDR3 DNA is TGTGCCAGCAGCTTAGCTCGGGGGTCCACCGGGGAGCTGTTTTTT. The encoded protein is CASSLARGSTGELFF. The full variable domain, in which reference TRBV7-9 and TRBJ2-2 provide the parts outside the CDR3, is DTGVSQNPRHKITKRGQNVTFRCDPISEHNRLYWYRQTLGQGPEFLTYFQNEAQLEKSRLLSDRFSAERPKGSFSTLEIQRTEQGDSAMYLCASSLARGSTGELFFGEGSRLTVL.

CDR3 bases: TGTGCCAGTAGTACAGAACGGGACAGTCGCAATCAGCCCCAGCATTTT. Residues: CASSTERDSRNQPQHF. The genes are TRBV19 and TRBJ1-5, with TRBD1 matching over 7 bases. This CDR3 has 16 residues. Trimming took 4 bases from V and 2 from J; bases not matched to a gene: 8. The germline CDR1 and CDR2 sequences are LNHDA and SQIVND (reference sequence).

The V call is TRBV9, the J call TRBJ1-2, with 8 bases aligning to TRBD1. The CDR3 contains 14 residues. With 0 bases clipped from V and 8 bases from J, the junction kept 6 bases outside the gene matches. Germline V gives CDR1 SGDLS, CDR2 YYNGEE. CDR3 DNA: TGTGCCAGCAGCGTAGGGGACAGGTCCTACGGCTACACCTTC. This encodes CASSVGDRSYGYTF.

CDR3 in amino acids: CASSPSAGIYEQYF. The CDR3 DNA is TGTGCCAGCTCCCCTTCGGCAGGAATCTACGAGCAGTACTTC. V is TRBV28 and J is TRBJ2-7, with D hard to call. Germline CDR1 and CDR2: MDHEN and SYDVKM. The CDR3 contains 14 residues. V lost 8 bases, J lost 3 bases, and 17 bases lay in between.

The rearrangement joins TRBV5-1 to TRBJ2-3; TRBD1 matches at 10 bases. V lost 1 base, J lost 4 bases, and 12 bases stayed unmatched. Germline V gene data show CDR1 as SGHRS and CDR2 as YFSETQ. The CDR3 runs 18 residues. The CDR3 protein is CASSLNPLDRGRSDTQYF. DNA for the CDR3: TGCGCCAGCAGCTTGAATCCCCTCGACAGGGGGCGGTCAGATACGCAGTATTTT.

This rearrangement joins TRBV5-1 to TRBJ2-7; 8 bases are shared with TRBD2. The trim removed 7 bases at V and 5 bases at J, leaving 11 bases unmatched. Germline CDR1 reads SGHRS; CDR2 reads YFSETQ. The CDR3 is 14 amino acids. CDR3 nucleotides: TGCGCCAGCGGAACCCTGACTAGCGTCGACGAGCAGTACTTC. This sequence encodes CASGTLTSVDEQYF.